This passage covers 22 T cell receptor beta chains from one sample sequenced in a study of cytomegalovirus exposure and HLA in healthy donors. PCR employed 60 Vbeta and 13 Jbeta primers. Profiled with immunoSEQ multiplex PCR; TCRdb holds only in-frame clones, not every one. The sample holds approximately 160,000 clones; around 80% are singletons and the top ten take about 2%. The sample consisted of PBMCs. Every receptor here comes from a human donor in good health.

A single count supports this clone. The chain recombines TRBV10-2 with TRBJ1-3, with TRBD1 identical over 10 bases. J lost 0 bases, V lost 5 bases, and 7 bases had no gene match. Looked up from germline, CDR1 is WSHSY and CDR2 is SAAADI. The length of the CDR3 is 17 residues. This CDR3 reads CASSTGTGDLSGNTIYF. The CDR3 coding sequence is TGCGCCAGCAGTACCGGGACAGGGGACCTCTCTGGAAACACCATATATTTT.

The V call is TRBV7-9, the J call TRBJ2-4; 13 bases are shared with TRBD2. The CDR3 loop spans 19 amino acids. Losses at the gene ends were 4 bases for V and 0 bases for J; bases not matched to a gene: 9. CDR1 SEHNR and CDR2 FQNEAQ come from the germline V gene (reference sequence). The CDR3 is CASSSPLAGGPLAKNIQYF. CDR3 sequence (DNA): TGTGCCAGCAGCTCTCCACTAGCGGGGGGGCCCCTAGCCAAAAACATTCAGTACTTC.

J is TRBJ2-2 and V is TRBV6-7, with 8 bases identical to TRBD2. TRBV6-7 is an ORF, and what it does is uncertain. The CDR3 is 19 amino acids. The trim removed 4 bases at V and 2 bases at J, leaving 15 bases unmatched. CDR3: CASSSLGGATFGNTGELFF. The CDR3 nucleotides read TGTGCCAGCAGTTCCCTCGGGGGGGCCACGTTCGGAAACACCGGGGAGCTGTTTTTT.

The chain recombines TRBV7-2 with TRBJ1-5; tentatively, D is TRBD1 (5 bases). The CDR3 runs to 15 residues. V lost 1 base and J 0 bases, leaving 7 bases between the germline ends. The germline V gene encodes CDR1 SGHTA and CDR2 FQGNSA. The CDR3 sequence is CASSLGQLSNQPQHF. The CDR3 bases are TGTGCCAGCAGCTTAGGACAGCTTAGCAATCAGCCCCAGCATTTT.

The chain employs TRBV19 and TRBJ1-2, with TRBD1 as a possible D gene (5 bases). The CDR3 covers 14 residues. Germline values: CDR1 LNHDA, CDR2 SQIVND (reference sequence). Trimming removed 5 bases at V and 6 bases at J, with 16 bases between. For the CDR3, the DNA is TGTGCCAGTAGTTTCCGGGGCCCGGGAGATGGCTACACCTTC. It translates to CASSFRGPGDGYTF.

The chain has TRBV9 and TRBJ2-1, with 8 bases lining up with TRBD2. V lost 4 bases and J lost 8; bases outside the gene matches: 11. Germline assignment: CDR1 SGDLS and CDR2 YYNGEE. The CDR3 runs to 15 residues. The CDR3 spells CASSTPGGYLDEQFF. CDR3 in DNA: TGTGCCAGCAGCACCCCGGGAGGGTATTTGGATGAGCAGTTCTTC.

The chain uses TRBV2 and TRBJ2-7, with D perhaps TRBD2 (6 bases). There are 15 residues in the CDR3. Germline V gene lookup returns CDR1 SNHLY and CDR2 FYNNEI. V lost 5 bases, J lost 6 bases, and 20 bases lay in between. The CDR3 DNA is TGTGCCAGCAGTTCGACGTTCCAGCGGGTGTTCGAGCAGTACTTC. It codes for CASSSTFQRVFEQYF. The full variable domain, with the rest looked up from reference TRBV2 and TRBJ2-7, is EPEVTQTPSHQVTQMGQEVILRCVPISNHLYFYWYRQILGQKVEFLVSFYNNEISEKSEIFDDQFSVERPDGSNFTLKIRSTKLEDSAMYFCASSSTFQRVFEQYFGPGTRLTVT.

This clone has just one count. The V call is TRBV7-2, the J call TRBJ2-1; 8 bases line up with TRBD1. The V gene end was trimmed by 6 bases and the J gene end by 5 bases; junction bases not matched to a gene: 9. This CDR3 contains 15 residues. Germline CDR1 SGHTA, CDR2 FQGNSA. The CDR3 reads CASSPSGQGHNEQFF. CDR3 bases: TGTGCCAGCAGTCCCTCCGGACAGGGTCACAATGAGCAGTTCTTC.

The chain couples TRBV10-3 to TRBJ2-1; 9 bases align to TRBD2. The CDR3 is 16 residues long. Trimming took 4 bases from V and 8 from J; bases not matched to a gene: 12. CDR1 is ENHRY, CDR2 SYGVKD, per germline. The CDR3 region is CAISAIAGAAGDEQFF. The CDR3 coding sequence is TGTGCCATCAGTGCTATAGCGGGGGCCGCGGGGGATGAGCAGTTCTTC.

V and J are TRBV18 and TRBJ2-3; 12 positions agree with TRBD2. J gave up 2 bases and V 3 bases, and 3 bases lay outside the gene matches. The CDR3 has 16 residues. CDR1 and CDR2 (germline): KGHSH, LQKENI. CDR3: CASSPWTSGVTDTQYF. DNA of the CDR3: TGTGCCAGCTCACCGTGGACTAGCGGGGTCACAGATACGCAGTATTTT.

CDR3 in DNA: TGCGCCAGCAGCCTCACCCCCGGGACACCTTCAGGGGATGGCTACACCTTC. It is translated as CASSLTPGTPSGDGYTF. This chain uses TRBV4-1 with TRBJ1-2, with D tentatively TRBD1 (6 bases). V lost 4 bases and J lost 6, with 24 bases in between. The germline gives CDR1 MGHRA, CDR2 YSYEKL. CDR3 length: 17 residues.

The chain links TRBV28 to TRBJ2-3, with 12 nucleotides matching TRBD2. V gave up 11 bases and J gave up 4 bases; unmatched junction bases: 10. Germline assignment: CDR1 MDHEN and CDR2 SYDVKM. The CDR3 runs to 15 residues. The CDR3 is CASAVLAGGPDTQYF. DNA of the CDR3: TGTGCCTCAGCAGTTCTAGCGGGGGGGCCAGATACGCAGTATTTT.

The chain is built from TRBV27 and TRBJ2-2; 9 bases align to TRBD2. Per the germline V gene, CDR1 is MNHEY and CDR2 is SMNVEV (reference sequence). CDR3 length equals 17 residues. V gave up 6 bases and J gave up 5 bases; unmatched junction bases: 13. The DNA of the CDR3 is TGTGCCAGCAGCCAACGCGGGGGGGCGGTCGTAACCGGGGAGCTGTTTTTT. Its translation is CASSQRGGAVVTGELFF.

The V and J genes are TRBV5-6 and TRBJ2-5, with a possible D match to TRBD1 (5 bases). The germline CDR1 and CDR2 sequences are SGHDT and YYEEEE. This CDR3 spans 14 amino acids. V lost 4 bases and J 1 base, leaving 11 bases between the germline ends. CDR3 coding DNA: TGTGCCAGCAGCCTTTCGGACATCCAAGAGACCCAGTACTTC. This encodes CASSLSDIQETQYF.

There are a few counts of this clone. The rearrangement links TRBV5-6 to TRBJ1-1; TRBD1 matches at 10 bases. This CDR3 spans 15 amino acids. The ends lost 3 bases at V and 4 bases at J; junction bases unmatched: 6. Germline V lookup: CDR1 SGHDT, CDR2 YYEEEE. The CDR3 nucleotides are TGTGCCAGCAGCTCCCCCGGGACAGGGGTCACTGAAGCTTTCTTT. It is translated as CASSSPGTGVTEAFF.

V and J are TRBV14 and TRBJ2-7, with a tentative D call TRBD1 (6 bases). Germline V gene data show CDR1 as SGHDN and CDR2 as FVKESK. V lost 6 bases and J lost 2, with 11 bases in between. The CDR3 is 13 residues long. The CDR3 bases are TGTGCCAGCAGGAAACAGGGAGCCTACGAGCAGTACTTC. Translating it yields CASRKQGAYEQYF.

CDR3 DNA sequence: TGCGCCAGCAGCTTGGGACAGTCCTACGAGCAGTACTTC. Translation: CASSLGQSYEQYF. The J gene is TRBJ2-7, the V gene TRBV5-1, with D tentatively TRBD1 (5 bases). The CDR3 is made up of 13 amino acids. CDR1 SGHRS and CDR2 YFSETQ come from the germline V gene. V dropped 0 bases and J dropped 1 base, with 5 bases sitting between them.

A remark on this clone: Its ends do not fully match the called genes, so a read error is possible. The chain links TRBV29-1 to TRBJ2-5; TRBD1 aligns across 9 bases. Germline values: CDR1 SQVTM, CDR2 ANQGSEA. The CDR3 totals 13 residues. The CDR3 DNA reads TGCAGCTTTGACAGGGGGGTTCAAGAGACCCAGTACTTC. Protein product: CSFDRGVQETQYF. Combining the CDR3 with reference TRBV29-1 and TRBJ2-5 gives the whole variable domain SAVISQKPSRDICQRGTSLTIQCQVDSQVTMMFWYRQQPGQSLTLIATANQGSEATYESGFVIDKFPISRPNLTFSTLTVSNMSPEDSSIYLCSFDRGVQETQYFGPGTRLLVL.

J is TRBJ2-5 and V is TRBV7-2; perhaps TRBD2 as D (6 bases). The germline gives CDR1 SGHTA, CDR2 FQGNSA. The V end lost 5 bases, the J end lost 0 bases, and 13 bases lay between the germline ends. The CDR3 has 15 amino acids. CDR3 nucleotides: TGTGCCAGCAGCCCCTCCGGGGGATACCAAGAGACCCAGTACTTC. This sequence encodes CASSPSGGYQETQYF.

This rearrangement joins TRBV5-1 to TRBJ1-2; 7 bases match TRBD1. CDR3 length: 13 residues. V was clipped by 4 bases and J by 4 bases; unmatched bases: 4. CDR1 is SGHRS, CDR2 YFSETQ, per germline. The CDR3 sequence: CASSPGQPYGYTF. CDR3 bases: TGCGCCAGCAGCCCGGGACAGCCCTATGGCTACACCTTC. The variable domain in full, completed from reference TRBV5-1 and TRBJ1-2, reads KAGVTQTPRYLIKTRGQQVTLSCSPISGHRSVSWYQQTPGQGLQFLFEYFSETQRNKGNFPGRFSGRQFSNSRSEMNVSTLELGDSALYLCASSPGQPYGYTFGSGTRLTVV.

This chain connects TRBV11-1 to TRBJ2-7; TRBD1 agrees at 9 bases. Germline lookup yields CDR1 SGHAT and CDR2 FQDESV (reference sequence). CDR3 length equals 14 residues. V dropped 1 base and J dropped 2; count of bases not matched to a gene: 0. The CDR3 sequence is CASSLGTGAYEQYF. CDR3 sequence (DNA): TGTGCCAGCAGCTTAGGGACAGGGGCCTACGAGCAGTACTTC.

The rearrangement joins TRBV15 to TRBJ1-3; D is uncertain. Germline values: CDR1 LNHNV, CDR2 YYDKDF (reference sequence). With 7 bases removed from V and 1 base from J, the gap between germline ends came to 11 bases. The CDR3 length is 14 residues. CDR3 coding DNA: TGTGCCACCAAAATCGAGAGGTCTGGAAACACCATATATTTT. It specifies CATKIERSGNTIYF.